A selection of T cell receptor beta chains follows, all from one sample in a study of OX40 agonist ivuxolimab in advanced cancers. The method was immunoSEQ multiplex PCR; TCRdb's version includes in-frame clones alone and lacks a portion of them. Of some 75,000 clones listed, about 88% are singletons. This material consisted of CD4+ or CD8+ T cells sorted from blood, taken in a trial of the OX40 agonist ivuxolimab. Receptor source: an adult with an advanced solid tumor such as melanoma, head and neck, liver or kidney cancer. Both conserved end residues are part of each CDR3. The D gene is left open where the match is weak. Size values are once, few and many counts, or a class for expanded clones, and some rows have none.

TRBD1	-	TRBV5-6	TRBJ2-1	CASSLNRGNEQFF	TGTGCCAGCAGCTTAAACAGGGGGAATGAGCAGTTCTTC
-	-	TRBV18	TRBJ2-3	CASSPTQTDTQYF	TGTGCCAGCTCACCGACACAGACAGATACGCAGTATTTT
-	-	TRBV27	TRBJ1-1	CASSPLPMRMNTEAFF	TGTGCCAGCAGTCCCCTCCCGATGAGGATGAACACTGAAGCTTTCTTT
TRBD2	few	TRBV14	TRBJ2-1	CASSQGRTSGYNEQFF	TGTGCCAGCAGCCAAGGTCGGACTAGCGGTTACAATGAGCAGTTCTTC
TRBD2	-	TRBV30	TRBJ2-3	CAWGLGLAGGDTQYF	TGTGCCTGGGGTTTGGGACTAGCGGGAGGAGATACGCAGTATTTT
TRBD2	-	TRBV4-3	TRBJ2-2	CASSQDPFGLAGGTNTGELFF	TGCGCCAGCAGCCAAGATCCTTTTGGGCTAGCGGGGGGGACGAACACCGGGGAGCTGTTTTTT
-	-	TRBV5-1	TRBJ1-2	CASSSLDGPNYGYTF	TGCGCCAGCAGCTCCTTGGACGGCCCTAACTATGGCTACACCTTC
-	-	TRBV7-2	TRBJ1-1	CASSLWGTGNTEAFF	TGTGCCAGCAGCTTATGGGGGACGGGGAACACTGAAGCTTTCTTT
TRBD2	-	TRBV19	TRBJ2-5	CASSSWTSGGRKETQYF	TGTGCCAGTAGTTCCTGGACTAGCGGGGGGCGTAAAGAGACCCAGTACTTC
TRBD2	once	TRBV7-9	TRBJ2-3	CASSLERDPLWSTDTQYF	TGTGCCAGCAGCTTAGAGCGGGATCCCCTGTGGAGCACAGATACGCAGTATTTT
TRBD2	-	TRBV7-2	TRBJ2-7	CASSSFRGLAGGREQYF	TGTGCCAGCAGCTCCTTCCGGGGACTAGCGGGGGGAAGGGAGCAGTACTTC